The present T cell receptor (beta chain) was sequenced within a study of technical replicates of blood from a few donors. The data were produced by immunoSEQ multiplex PCR, yet TCRdb's version contains in-frame clones alone and is incomplete. Found here are approximately 82,000 clones, 75% to 95% of them singletons; the top ten hold over 0.25%. Germline V lookup: CDR1 SGDLS, CDR2 YYNGEE. The J segment lost 1 base and the V segment lost 5 bases, leaving 6 bases of the junction unmatched. The CDR3 has 14 residues. This TCR came from a human donor in good health. Sequencing input: T cells isolated from PBMCs. The gene calls are TRBV9 and TRBJ2-7; 7 bases fit TRBD2. The DNA of the CDR3 is TGTGCCAGCAGTGATTCTAGCGGATCCTACGAGCAGTACTTC. Translated, it gives CASSDSSGSYEQYF.